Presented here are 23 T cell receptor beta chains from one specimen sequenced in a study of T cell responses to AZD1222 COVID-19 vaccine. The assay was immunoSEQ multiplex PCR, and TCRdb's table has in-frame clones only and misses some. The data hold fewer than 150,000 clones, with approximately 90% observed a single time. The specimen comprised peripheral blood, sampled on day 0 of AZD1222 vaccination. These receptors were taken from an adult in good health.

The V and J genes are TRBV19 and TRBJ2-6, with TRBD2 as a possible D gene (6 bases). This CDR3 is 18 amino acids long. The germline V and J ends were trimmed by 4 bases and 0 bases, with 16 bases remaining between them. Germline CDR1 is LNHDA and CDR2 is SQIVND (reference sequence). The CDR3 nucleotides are TGTGCCAGTAGTAGGGGACTGCCGGGCTACTCTGGGGCCAACGTCCTGACTTTC. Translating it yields CASSRGLPGYSGANVLTF. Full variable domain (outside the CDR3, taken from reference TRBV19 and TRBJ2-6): DGGITQSPKYLFRKEGQNVTLSCEQNLNHDAMYWYRQDPGQGLRLIYYSQIVNDFQKGDIAEGYSVSREKKESFPLTVTSAQKNPTAFYLCASSRGLPGYSGANVLTFGAGSRLTVL.

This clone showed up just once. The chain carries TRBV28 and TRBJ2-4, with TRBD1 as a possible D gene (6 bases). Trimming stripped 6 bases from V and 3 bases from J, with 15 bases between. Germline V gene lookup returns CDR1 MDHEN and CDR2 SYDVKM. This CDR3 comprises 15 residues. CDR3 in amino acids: CASSSGEGDKNIQYF. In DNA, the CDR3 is TGTGCCAGCAGCTCAGGGGAAGGGGACAAAAACATTCAGTACTTC.

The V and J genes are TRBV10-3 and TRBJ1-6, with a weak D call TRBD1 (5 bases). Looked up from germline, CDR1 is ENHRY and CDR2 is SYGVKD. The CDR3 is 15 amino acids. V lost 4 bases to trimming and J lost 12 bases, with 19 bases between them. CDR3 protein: CAISATQGPPEPLHF. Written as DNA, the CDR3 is TGTGCCATCAGTGCTACTCAGGGTCCACCGGAACCCCTCCACTTT.

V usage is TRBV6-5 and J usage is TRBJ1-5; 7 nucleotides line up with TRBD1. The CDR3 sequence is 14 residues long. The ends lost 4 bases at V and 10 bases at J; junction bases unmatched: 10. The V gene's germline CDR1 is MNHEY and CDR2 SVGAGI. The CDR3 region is CASSSQGQALPQHF. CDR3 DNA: TGTGCCAGCAGTTCTCAAGGACAGGCTCTACCCCAGCATTTT.

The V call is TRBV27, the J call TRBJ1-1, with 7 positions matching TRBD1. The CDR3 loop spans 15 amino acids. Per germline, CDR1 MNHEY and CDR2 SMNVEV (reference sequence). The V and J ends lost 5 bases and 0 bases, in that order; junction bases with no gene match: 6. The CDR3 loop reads CASSPQTGLNTEAFF. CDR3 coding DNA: TGTGCCAGCAGTCCCCAGACAGGGCTGAACACTGAAGCTTTCTTT.

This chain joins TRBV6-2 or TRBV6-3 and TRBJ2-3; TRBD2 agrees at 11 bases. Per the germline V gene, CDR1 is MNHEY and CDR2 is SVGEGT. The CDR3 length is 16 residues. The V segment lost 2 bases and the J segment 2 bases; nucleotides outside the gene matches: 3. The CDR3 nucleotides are TGTGCCAGCAGTTACATACTAGCGGGGGTCACAGATACGCAGTATTTT. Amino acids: CASSYILAGVTDTQYF.

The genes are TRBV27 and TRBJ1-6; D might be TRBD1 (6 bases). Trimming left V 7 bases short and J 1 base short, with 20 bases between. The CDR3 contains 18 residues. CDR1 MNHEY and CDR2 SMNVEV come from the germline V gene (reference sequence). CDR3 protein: CASTGGGRGKSYNSPLHF. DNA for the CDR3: TGTGCCAGCACCGGGGGGGGCAGGGGAAAGTCCTATAATTCACCCCTCCACTTT.

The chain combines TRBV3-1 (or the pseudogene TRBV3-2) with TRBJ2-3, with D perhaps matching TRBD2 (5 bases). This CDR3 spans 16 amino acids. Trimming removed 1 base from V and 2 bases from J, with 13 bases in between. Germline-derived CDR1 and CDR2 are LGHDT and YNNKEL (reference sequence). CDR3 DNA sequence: TGTGCCAGCAGCCAAGGGCTAGCAGATCCCACAGATACGCAGTATTTT. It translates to CASSQGLADPTDTQYF.

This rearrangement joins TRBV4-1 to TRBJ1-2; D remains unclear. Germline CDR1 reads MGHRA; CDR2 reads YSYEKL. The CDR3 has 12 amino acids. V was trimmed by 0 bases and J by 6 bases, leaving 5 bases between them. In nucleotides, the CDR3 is TGCGCCAGCAGCCAAGATGGCCATGGCTACACCTTC. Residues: CASSQDGHGYTF.

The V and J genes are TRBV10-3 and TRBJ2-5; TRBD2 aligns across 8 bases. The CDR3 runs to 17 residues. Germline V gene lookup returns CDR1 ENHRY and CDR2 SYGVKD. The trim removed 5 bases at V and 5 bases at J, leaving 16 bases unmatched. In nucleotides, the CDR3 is TGTGCCATCAGTCAAAGATCCGGGACCGAGCGGGGGGAGACCCAGTACTTC. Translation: CAISQRSGTERGETQYF.

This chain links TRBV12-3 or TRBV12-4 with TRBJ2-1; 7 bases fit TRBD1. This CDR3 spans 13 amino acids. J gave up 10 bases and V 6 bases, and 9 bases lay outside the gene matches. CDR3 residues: CASSGDSQTEQFF. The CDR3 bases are TGTGCCAGCAGCGGGGACAGCCAGACGGAGCAGTTCTTC.

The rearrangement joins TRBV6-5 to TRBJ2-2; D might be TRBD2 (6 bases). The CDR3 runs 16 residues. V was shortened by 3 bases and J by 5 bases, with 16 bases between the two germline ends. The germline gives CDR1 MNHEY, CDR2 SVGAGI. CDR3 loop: CASSYGLRGLTGELFF. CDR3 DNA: TGTGCCAGCAGTTATGGTTTGCGGGGTCTGACCGGGGAGCTGTTTTTT.

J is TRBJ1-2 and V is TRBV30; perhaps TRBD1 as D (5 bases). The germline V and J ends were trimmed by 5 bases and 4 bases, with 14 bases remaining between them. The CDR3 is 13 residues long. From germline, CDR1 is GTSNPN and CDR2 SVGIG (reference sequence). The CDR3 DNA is TGTGCCTGGGAGCGCGGCGGGGGCTATGGCTACACCTTC. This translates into CAWERGGGYGYTF.

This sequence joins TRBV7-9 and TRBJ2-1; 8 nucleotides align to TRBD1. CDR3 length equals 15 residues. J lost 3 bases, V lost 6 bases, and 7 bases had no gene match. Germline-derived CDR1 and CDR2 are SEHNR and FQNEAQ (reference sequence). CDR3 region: CASRYSGTGYNEQFF. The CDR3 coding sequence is TGTGCCAGCAGATACTCCGGGACAGGCTACAATGAGCAGTTCTTC.

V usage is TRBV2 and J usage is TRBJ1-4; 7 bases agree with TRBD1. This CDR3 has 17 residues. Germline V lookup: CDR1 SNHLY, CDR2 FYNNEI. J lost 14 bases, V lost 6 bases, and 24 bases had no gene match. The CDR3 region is CASRAPGTGDPRKGLFF. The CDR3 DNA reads TGTGCCAGCAGGGCTCCGGGAACAGGGGATCCCCGAAAGGGGCTGTTTTTT.

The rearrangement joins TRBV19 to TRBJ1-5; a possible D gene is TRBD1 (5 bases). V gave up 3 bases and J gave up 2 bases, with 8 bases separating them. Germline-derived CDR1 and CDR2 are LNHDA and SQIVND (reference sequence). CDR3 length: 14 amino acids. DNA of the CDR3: TGTGCCAGTAGTATTGACAGTGGCAATCAGCCCCAGCATTTT. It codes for CASSIDSGNQPQHF.

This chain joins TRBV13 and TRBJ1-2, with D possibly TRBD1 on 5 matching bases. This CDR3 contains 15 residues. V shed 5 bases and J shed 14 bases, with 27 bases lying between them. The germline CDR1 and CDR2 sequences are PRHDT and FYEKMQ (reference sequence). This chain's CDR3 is CASSTNPRRVIRWTF. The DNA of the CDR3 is TGTGCCAGCAGCACAAATCCCCGCAGGGTTATACGGTGGACCTTC.

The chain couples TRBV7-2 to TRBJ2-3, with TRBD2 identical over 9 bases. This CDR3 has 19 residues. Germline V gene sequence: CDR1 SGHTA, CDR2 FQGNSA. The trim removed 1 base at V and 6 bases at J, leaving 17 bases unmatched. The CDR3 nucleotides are TGTGCCAGCAGCTTAGAGTTCTCCCTCCGGCGGGGGGGCCTTGATACGCAGTATTTT. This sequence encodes CASSLEFSLRRGGLDTQYF.

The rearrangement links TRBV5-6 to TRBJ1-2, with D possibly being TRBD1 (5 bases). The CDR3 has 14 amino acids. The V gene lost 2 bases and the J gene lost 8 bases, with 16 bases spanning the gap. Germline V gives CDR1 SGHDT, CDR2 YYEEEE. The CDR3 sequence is CASSLGERVIGYTF. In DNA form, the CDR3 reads TGTGCCAGCAGCTTAGGGGAGCGAGTGATAGGCTACACCTTC.

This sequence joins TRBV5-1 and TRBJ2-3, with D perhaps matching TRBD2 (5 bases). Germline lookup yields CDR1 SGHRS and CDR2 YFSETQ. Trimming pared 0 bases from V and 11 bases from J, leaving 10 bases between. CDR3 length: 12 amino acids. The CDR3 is CASSLERGMQYF. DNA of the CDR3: TGCGCCAGCAGCTTGGAACGGGGAATGCAGTATTTT.

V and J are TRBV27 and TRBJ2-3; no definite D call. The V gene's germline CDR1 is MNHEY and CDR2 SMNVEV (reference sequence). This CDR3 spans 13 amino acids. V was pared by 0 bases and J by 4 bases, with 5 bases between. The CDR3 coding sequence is TGTGCCAGCAGTTTATCAAGAGCAGATACGCAGTATTTT. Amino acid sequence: CASSLSRADTQYF.

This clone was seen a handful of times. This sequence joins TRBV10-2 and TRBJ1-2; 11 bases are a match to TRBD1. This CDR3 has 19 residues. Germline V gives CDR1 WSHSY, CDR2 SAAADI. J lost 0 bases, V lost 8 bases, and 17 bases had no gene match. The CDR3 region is CASSSLTGTGGAPNYGYTF. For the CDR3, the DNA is TGCGCCAGCTCTAGTCTAACCGGGACAGGGGGTGCCCCTAACTATGGCTACACCTTC.

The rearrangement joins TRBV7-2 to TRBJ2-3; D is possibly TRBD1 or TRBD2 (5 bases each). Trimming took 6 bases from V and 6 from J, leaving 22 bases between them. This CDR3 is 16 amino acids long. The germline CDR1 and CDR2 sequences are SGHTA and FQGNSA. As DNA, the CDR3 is TGTGCCAGCAGTCGGCACGGGACGGGTGGTCTGGATACGCAGTATTTT. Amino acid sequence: CASSRHGTGGLDTQYF.